These T cell receptor beta chains were read from a single sample in a study of human T cells and chemical hapten exposure. From the RACE reads, TCRdb called clonotypes with MiXCR, one entry per CDR3 protein. Among over 70,000 distinct CDR3 sequences, around 10% were seen once, and the ten largest hold around 1.5%. Sequencing was performed on whole blood, taken in connection with sensitization to the hapten diphenylcyclopropenone (DPC). These receptors all come from a young man with alopecia areata. Some clones in this sample may be carry-over from other donors' samples. The CDR3 runs from the conserved cysteine through the conserved F or W. A D gene is named only where the DNA matches it firmly. Rows may omit the clone size; those that give it use once, few, many or a size class.

size | D | J | V | DNA | CDR3
- | - | TRBJ2-7 | TRBV6-5 | TGTGCCAGCAGTTACGAGGGCCAGGCCTACGAGCAGTACTTC | CASSYEGQAYEQYF
few | TRBD1 | TRBJ2-7 | TRBV5-1 | TGCGCCAGCAGCGTGGGACAGAGCTCCTACGAGCAGTACTTC | CASSVGQSSYEQYF
- | - | TRBJ1-1 | TRBV7-2 | TGTGCCAGCAGCTCACTCGGGGGATACACTGAAGCTTTCTTT | CASSSLGGYTEAFF
- | - | TRBJ2-5 | TRBV7-3 | TGTGCCAGCAGCTTAGTATCCAGGGGAGGAGAGACCCAGTACTTC | CASSLVSRGGETQYF
many | TRBD1 | TRBJ1-2 | TRBV27 | TGTGCCAGCAGTTCTCCCCGGGACAGGGGGGACTATGGCTACACCTTC | CASSSPRDRGDYGYTF
many | TRBD1 | TRBJ2-2 | TRBV3-1 | TGTGCCAGCAGCCGAAGGAACAGGGGAACCGGGGAGCTGTTTTTT | CASSRRNRGTGELFF
- | - | TRBJ1-2 | TRBV14 | TGTGCCAGCAGCCGGCAGGGGATTGACTATGGCTACACCTTC | CASSRQGIDYGYTF
few | - | TRBJ2-2 | TRBV6-6 | TGTGCCAGCAGGGAACAGGGAATGGGCACCGGGGAGCTGTTTTTT | CASREQGMGTGELFF
many | - | TRBJ1-1 | TRBV5-1 | TGCGCCAGCCGACTTAGTCTAAACACTGAAGCTTTCTTT | CASRLSLNTEAFF
many | TRBD2 | TRBJ2-4 | TRBV18 | TGTGCCAGCTCACCCCCGGTCAGGGAGGGGAACATTCAGTACTTC | CASSPPVREGNIQYF
few | - | TRBJ2-3 | TRBV5-4 | TGTGCCAGCAGCCTGCCGACAGCCACAGATACGCAGTATTTT | CASSLPTATDTQYF
- | - | TRBJ2-6 | TRBV4-3 | TGCGCCAGCAGCCAAGAGGCAGGGGCTGGGGCCAACGTCCTGACTTTC | CASSQEAGAGANVLTF
many | - | TRBJ2-1 | TRBV5-1 | TGCGCCAGCAGCTTCGGGAGCTCCTACAATGAGCAGTTCTTC | CASSFGSSYNEQFF
- | - | TRBJ1-1 | TRBV5-1 | TGCGCCAGCAGCTTGGAGCGGGGAAGGGGGACTGAAGCTTTCTTT | CASSLERGRGTEAFF
few | TRBD1 | TRBJ1-2 | TRBV18 | TGTGCCAGCTCATCATACCGGGACAGGGCTGGTGGCTACACCTTC | CASSSYRDRAGGYTF
once | TRBD2 | TRBJ2-3 | TRBV7-2 | TGTGCCAGCAGCTTAGCGGGCGGGGGGTCAAATACGCAGTATTTT | CASSLAGGGSNTQYF
- | TRBD1 | TRBJ1-1 | TRBV11-2 | TGTGCCAGCAGGTATGCCCGGGACAGGGGATCTGAAGCTTTCTTT | CASRYARDRGSEAFF